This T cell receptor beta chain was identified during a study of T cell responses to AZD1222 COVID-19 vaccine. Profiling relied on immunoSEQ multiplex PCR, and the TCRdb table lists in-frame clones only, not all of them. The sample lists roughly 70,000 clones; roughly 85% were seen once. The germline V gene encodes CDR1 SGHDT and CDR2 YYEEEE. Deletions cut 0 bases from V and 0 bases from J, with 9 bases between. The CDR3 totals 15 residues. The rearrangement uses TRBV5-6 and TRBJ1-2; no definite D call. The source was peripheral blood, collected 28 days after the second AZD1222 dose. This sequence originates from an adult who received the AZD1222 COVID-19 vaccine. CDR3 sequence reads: CASSLGAGANYGYTF. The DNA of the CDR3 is TGTGCCAGCAGCTTGGGGGCCGGGGCTAACTATGGCTACACCTTC.